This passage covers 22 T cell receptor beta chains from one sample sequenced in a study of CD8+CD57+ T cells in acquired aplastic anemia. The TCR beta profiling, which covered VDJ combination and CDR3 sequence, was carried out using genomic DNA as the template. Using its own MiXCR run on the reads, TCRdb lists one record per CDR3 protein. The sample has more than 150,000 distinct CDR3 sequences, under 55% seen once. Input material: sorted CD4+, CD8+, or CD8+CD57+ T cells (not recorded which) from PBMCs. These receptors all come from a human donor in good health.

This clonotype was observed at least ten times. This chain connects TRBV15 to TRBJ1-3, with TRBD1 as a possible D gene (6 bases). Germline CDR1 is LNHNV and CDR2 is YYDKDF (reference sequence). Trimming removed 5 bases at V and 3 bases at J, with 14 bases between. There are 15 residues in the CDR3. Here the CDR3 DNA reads TGTGCCACCAGCCTGGGGGCCACGTATGGAAACACCATATATTTT. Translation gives CATSLGATYGNTIYF.

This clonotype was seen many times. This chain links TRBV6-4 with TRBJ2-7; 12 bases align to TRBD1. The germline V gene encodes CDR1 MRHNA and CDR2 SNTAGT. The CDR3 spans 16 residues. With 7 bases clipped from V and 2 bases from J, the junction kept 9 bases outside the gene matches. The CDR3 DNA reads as TGTGCCAGCACCGACTCGGGACAGGGGGCAACCTACGAGCAGTACTTC. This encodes CASTDSGQGATYEQYF.

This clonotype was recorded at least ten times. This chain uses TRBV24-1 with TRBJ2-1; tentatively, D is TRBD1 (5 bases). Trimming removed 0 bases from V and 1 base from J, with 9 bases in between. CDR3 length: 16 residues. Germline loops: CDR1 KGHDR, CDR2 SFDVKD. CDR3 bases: TGTGCCACCAGTGATTTGCAGACAGCATCCTACAATGAGCAGTTCTTC. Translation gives CATSDLQTASYNEQFF.

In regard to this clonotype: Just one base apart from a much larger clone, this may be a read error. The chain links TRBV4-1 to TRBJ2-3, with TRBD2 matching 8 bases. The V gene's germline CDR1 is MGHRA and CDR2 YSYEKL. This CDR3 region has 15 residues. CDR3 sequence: CASSPSGRGTDTRYF. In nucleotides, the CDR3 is TGCGCCAGCAGCCCAAGCGGGAGAGGCACAGATACGCGGTATTTT.

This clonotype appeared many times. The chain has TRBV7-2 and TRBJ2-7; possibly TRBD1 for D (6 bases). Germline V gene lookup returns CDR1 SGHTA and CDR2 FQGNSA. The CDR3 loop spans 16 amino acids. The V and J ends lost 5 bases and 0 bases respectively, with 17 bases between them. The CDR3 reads CASSPASGQSSYEQYF. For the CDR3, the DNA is TGTGCCAGCAGCCCAGCCTCGGGACAAAGCTCCTACGAGCAGTACTTC.

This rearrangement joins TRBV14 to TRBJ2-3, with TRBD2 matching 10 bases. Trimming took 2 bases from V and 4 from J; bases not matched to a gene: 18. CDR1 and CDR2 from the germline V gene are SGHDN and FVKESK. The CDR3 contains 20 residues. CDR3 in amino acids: CASSQSLRGRGLARADTQYF. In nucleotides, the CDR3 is TGTGCCAGCAGCCAATCTCTCAGAGGCCGGGGACTAGCGCGCGCAGATACGCAGTATTTT.

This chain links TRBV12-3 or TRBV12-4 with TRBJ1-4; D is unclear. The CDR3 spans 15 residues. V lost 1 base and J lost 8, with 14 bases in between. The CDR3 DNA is TGTGCCAGCAGTTTAGGGCCCCAGCCGAACGAAAAACTGTTTTTT. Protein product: CASSLGPQPNEKLFF.

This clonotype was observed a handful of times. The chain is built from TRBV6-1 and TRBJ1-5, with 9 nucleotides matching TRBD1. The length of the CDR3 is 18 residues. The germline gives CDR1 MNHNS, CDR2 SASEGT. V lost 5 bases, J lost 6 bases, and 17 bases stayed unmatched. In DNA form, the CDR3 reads TGTGCCAGCAGTCCCGGGACAGGGAGCGTAAGGGTTATTCAGCCCCAGCATTTT. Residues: CASSPGTGSVRVIQPQHF.

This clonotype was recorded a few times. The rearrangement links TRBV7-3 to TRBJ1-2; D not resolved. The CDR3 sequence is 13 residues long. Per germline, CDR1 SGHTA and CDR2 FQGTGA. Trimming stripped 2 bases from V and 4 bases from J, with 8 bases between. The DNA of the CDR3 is TGTGCCAGCAGCTTAGGCAGTTCCTATGGCTACACCTTC. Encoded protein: CASSLGSSYGYTF.

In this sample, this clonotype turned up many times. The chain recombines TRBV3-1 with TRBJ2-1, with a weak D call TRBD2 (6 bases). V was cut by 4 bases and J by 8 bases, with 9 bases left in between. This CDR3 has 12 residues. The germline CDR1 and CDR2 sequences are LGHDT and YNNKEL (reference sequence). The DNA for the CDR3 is TGTGCCAGCAGCCGGCGACTAGATGAGCAGTTCTTC. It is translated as CASSRRLDEQFF.

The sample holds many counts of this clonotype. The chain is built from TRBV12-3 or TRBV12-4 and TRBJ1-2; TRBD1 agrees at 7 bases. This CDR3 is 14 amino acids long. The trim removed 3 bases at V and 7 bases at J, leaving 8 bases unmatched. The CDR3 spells CASSLRQGGRGYTF. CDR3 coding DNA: TGTGCCAGCAGTTTGCGACAGGGAGGACGTGGCTACACCTTC.

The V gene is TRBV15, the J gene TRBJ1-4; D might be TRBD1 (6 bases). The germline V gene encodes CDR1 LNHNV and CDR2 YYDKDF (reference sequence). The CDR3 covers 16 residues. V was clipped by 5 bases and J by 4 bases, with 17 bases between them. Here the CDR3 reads CATSPTNRVNNEKLFF. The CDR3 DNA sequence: TGTGCCACCAGCCCTACCAACAGGGTTAATAATGAAAAACTGTTTTTT.

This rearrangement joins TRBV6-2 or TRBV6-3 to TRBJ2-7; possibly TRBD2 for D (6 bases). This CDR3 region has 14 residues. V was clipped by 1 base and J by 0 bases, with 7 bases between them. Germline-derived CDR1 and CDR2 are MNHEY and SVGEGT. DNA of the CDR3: TGTGCCAGCAGTTACTTGGAGGGCTCCTACGAGCAGTACTTC. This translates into CASSYLEGSYEQYF.

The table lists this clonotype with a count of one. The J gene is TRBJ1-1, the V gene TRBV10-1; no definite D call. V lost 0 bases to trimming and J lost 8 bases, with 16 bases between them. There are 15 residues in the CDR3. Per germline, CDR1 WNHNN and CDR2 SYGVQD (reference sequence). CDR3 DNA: TGCGCCAGCAGTGAGTCGGGCCCGGACCTAAGAGAAGCTTTCTTT. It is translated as CASSESGPDLREAFF.

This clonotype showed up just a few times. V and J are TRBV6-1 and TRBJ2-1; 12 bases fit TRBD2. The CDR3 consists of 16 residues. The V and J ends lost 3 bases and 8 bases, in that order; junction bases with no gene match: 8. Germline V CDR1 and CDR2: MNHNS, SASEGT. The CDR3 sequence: CASSERLAGDLDEQFF. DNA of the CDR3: TGTGCCAGCAGTGAGAGACTAGCGGGAGATCTAGATGAGCAGTTCTTC.

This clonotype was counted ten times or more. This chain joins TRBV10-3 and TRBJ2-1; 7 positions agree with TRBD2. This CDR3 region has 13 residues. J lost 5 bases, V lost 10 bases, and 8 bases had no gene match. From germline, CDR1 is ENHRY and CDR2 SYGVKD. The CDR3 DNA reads TGTGCCAGCAAACAAGCGGGAAACAATGAGCAGTTCTTC. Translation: CASKQAGNNEQFF.

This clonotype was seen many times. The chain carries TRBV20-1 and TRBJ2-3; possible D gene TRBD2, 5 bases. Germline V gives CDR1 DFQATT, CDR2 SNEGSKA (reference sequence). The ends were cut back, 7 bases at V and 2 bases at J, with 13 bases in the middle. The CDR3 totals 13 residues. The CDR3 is CSVVRDDTDTQYF. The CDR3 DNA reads TGCAGTGTAGTTCGGGATGACACAGATACGCAGTATTTT.

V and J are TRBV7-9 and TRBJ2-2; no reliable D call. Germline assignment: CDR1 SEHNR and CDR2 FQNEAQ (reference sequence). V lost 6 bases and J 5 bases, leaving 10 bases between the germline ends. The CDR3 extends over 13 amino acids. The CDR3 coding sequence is TGTGCCAGCAGGCGTGATCTTACCGGGGAGCTGTTTTTT. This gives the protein CASRRDLTGELFF.

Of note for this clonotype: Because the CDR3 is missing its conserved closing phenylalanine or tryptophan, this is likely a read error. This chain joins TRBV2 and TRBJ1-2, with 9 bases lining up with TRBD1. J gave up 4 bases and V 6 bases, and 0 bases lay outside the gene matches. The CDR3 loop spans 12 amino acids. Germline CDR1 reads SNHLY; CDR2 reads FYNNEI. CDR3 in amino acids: CASRDRGYGYTL. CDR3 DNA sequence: TGTGCCAGCAGGGACAGGGGCTATGGCTACACCCTC.

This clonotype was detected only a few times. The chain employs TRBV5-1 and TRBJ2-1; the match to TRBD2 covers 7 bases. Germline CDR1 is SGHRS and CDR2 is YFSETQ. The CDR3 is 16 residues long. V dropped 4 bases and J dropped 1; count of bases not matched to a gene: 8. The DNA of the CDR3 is TGCGCCAGCAGCAAACCGAGCGGGGCTTCCTACAATGAGCAGTTCTTC. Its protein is CASSKPSGASYNEQFF. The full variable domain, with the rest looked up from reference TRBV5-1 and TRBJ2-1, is KAGVTQTPRYLIKTRGQQVTLSCSPISGHRSVSWYQQTPGQGLQFLFEYFSETQRNKGNFPGRFSGRQFSNSRSEMNVSTLELGDSALYLCASSKPSGASYNEQFFGPGTRLTVL.

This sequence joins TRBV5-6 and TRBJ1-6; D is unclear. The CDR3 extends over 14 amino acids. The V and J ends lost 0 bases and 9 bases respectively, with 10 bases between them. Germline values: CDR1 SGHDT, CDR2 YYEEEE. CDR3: CASSLGYLGSPLHF. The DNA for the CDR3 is TGTGCCAGCAGCTTGGGATACTTGGGTTCACCCCTCCACTTT.

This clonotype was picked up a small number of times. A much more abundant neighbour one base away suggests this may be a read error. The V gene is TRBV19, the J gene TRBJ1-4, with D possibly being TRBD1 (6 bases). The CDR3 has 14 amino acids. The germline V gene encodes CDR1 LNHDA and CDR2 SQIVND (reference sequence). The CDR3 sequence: CASSDGGGGEKPFF. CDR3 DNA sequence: TGTGCCAGTAGTGATGGAGGGGGTGGTGAAAAACCGTTTTTT.